This T cell receptor (beta chain) was obtained from a study of siplizumab effects on memory and regulatory T cells. The germline V gene has CDR1 LNHDA and CDR2 SQIVND (reference sequence). The CDR3 is 14 amino acids. V lost 4 bases to trimming and J lost 7 bases; unmatched junction nucleotides: 3. Clones were read by immunoSEQ multiplex PCR, and TCRdb kept only the in-frame ones, dropping some. The sample includes about 50,000 clones, over 75% of them seen just once. This chain joins TRBV19 and TRBJ2-1; 11 nucleotides match TRBD2. Sequenced input: naive CD8+ T cells sorted from blood. The receptor was derived from a human donor in good health. The CDR3 DNA reads as TGTGCCAGTAGTACGGGACTAGCGGTAAATGAGCAGTTCTTC. This encodes CASSTGLAVNEQFF. Filled out from reference TRBV19 and TRBJ2-1, the complete variable domain reads DGGITQSPKYLFRKEGQNVTLSCEQNLNHDAMYWYRQDPGQGLRLIYYSQIVNDFQKGDIAEGYSVSREKKESFPLTVTSAQKNPTAFYLCASSTGLAVNEQFFGPGTRLTVL.